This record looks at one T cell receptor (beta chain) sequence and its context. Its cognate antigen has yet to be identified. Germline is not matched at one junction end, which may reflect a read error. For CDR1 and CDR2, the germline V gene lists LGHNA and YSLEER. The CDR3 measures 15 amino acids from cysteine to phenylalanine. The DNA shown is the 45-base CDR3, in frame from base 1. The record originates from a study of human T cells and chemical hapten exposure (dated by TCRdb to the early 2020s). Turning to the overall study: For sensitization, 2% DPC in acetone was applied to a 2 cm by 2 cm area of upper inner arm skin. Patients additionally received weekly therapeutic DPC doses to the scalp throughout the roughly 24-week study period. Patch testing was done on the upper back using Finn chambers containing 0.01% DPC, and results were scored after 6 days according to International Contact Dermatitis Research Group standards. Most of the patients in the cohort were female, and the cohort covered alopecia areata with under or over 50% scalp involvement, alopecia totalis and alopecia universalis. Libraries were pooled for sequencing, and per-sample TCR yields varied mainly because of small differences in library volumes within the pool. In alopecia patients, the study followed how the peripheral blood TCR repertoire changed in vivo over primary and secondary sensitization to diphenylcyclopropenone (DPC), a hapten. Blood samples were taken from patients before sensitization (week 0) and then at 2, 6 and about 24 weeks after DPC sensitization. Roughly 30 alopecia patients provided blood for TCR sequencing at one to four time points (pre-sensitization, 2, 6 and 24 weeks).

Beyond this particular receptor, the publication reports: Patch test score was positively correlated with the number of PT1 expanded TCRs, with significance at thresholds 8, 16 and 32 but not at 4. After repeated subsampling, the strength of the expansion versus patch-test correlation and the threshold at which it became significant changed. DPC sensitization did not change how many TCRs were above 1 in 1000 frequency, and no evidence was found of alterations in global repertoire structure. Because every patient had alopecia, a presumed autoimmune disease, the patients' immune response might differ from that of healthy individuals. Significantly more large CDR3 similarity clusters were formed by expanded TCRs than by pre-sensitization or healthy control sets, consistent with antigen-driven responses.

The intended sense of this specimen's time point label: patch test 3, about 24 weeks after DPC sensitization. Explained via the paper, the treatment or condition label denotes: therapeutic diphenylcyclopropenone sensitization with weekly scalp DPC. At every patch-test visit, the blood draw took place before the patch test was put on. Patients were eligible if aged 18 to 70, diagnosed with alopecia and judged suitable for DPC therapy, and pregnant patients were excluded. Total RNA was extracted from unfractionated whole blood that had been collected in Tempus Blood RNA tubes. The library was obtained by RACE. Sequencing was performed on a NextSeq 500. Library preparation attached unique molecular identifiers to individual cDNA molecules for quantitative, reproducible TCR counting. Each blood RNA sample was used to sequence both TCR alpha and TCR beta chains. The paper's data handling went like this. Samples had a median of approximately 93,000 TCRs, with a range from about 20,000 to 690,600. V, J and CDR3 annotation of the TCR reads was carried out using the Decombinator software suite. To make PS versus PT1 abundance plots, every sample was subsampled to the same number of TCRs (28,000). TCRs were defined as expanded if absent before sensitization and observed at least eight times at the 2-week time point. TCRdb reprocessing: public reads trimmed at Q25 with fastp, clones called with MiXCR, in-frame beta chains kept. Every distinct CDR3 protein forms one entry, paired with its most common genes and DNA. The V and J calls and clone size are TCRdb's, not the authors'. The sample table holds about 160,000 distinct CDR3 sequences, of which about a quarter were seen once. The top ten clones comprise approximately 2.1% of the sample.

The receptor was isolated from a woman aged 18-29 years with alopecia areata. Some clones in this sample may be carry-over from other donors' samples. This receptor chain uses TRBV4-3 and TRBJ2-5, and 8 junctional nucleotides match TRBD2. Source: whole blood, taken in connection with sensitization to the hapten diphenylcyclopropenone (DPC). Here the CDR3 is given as CASSQEGTREETQYF. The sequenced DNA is TGTGCCAGCAGCCAAGAAGGGACTAGGGAAGAGACCCAGTACTTC.